This entry features one TCR beta chain sequence. Its antigen is not known. The table came from immunoSEQ multiplex PCR; TCRdb's copy has only in-frame clones and leaves some out. The sample has under 50,000 clones; about 65% are singletons. Roughly 1.9 micrograms of genomic DNA from cryopreserved PBMCs went into TCR beta libraries. The record originates from a study of cytotoxic CD8 clonotypes in ibrutinib-treated CLL. Study-level findings and limits: Public clonotypes occurred uncommonly; on treatment, they contracted or remained stable.

Unmatched junction bases numbered 1, after V lost 4 bases and J lost 3 bases. The CDR3 runs to 14 residues. The germline gives CDR1 MNHNS, CDR2 SASEGT. This TCR was recovered from a human donor with chronic lymphocytic leukemia. The rearrangement joins TRBV6-1 to TRBJ2-2, with 8 bases fitting TRBD2. The sample here was PBMCs, taken at disease progression, from a patient treated with ibrutinib. CDR3 DNA sequence: TGTGCCAGCAGTGCGGGGGGGGACACCGGGGAGCTGTTTTTT. Protein: CASSAGGDTGELFF.